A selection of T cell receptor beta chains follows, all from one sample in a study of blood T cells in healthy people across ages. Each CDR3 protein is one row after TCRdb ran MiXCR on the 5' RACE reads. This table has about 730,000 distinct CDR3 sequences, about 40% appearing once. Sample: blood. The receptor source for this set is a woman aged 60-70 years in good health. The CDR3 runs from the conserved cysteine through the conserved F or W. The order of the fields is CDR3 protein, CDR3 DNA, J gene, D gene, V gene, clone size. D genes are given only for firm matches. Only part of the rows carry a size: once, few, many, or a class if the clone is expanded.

CDR3: CASSLRDGYGYTF; DNA: TGTGCCAGCAGCTTACGGGACGGGTATGGCTACACCTTC; J: TRBJ1-2; D: -; V: TRBV7-9; size: -
CDR3: CASSLARVTQYF; DNA: TGCGCCAGCAGCTTGGCCAGGGTAACGCAGTATTTT; J: TRBJ2-3; D: -; V: TRBV5-1; size: few
CDR3: CASSYAGATFSETQYF; DNA: TGTGCCAGCAGTTACGCTGGGGCAACCTTTTCAGAGACCCAGTACTTC; J: TRBJ2-5; D: -; V: TRBV6-2/TRBV6-3; size: -
CDR3: CASSPGQHLYEQYF; DNA: TGTGCCAGCAGCCCGGGACAGCACCTCTACGAGCAGTACTTC; J: TRBJ2-7; D: TRBD1; V: TRBV7-9; size: few
CDR3: CSVGTSGGGTDTQYF; DNA: TGCAGCGTGGGGACTAGCGGGGGTGGCACAGATACGCAGTATTTT; J: TRBJ2-3; D: TRBD2; V: TRBV29-1; size: few
CDR3: CASSLDRKTQCF; DNA: TGTGCCAGCAGCTTAGATAGAAAGACCCAGTGCTTC; J: TRBJ2-7; D: -; V: TRBV11-3; size: -
CDR3: CSVARLRTETQYF; DNA: TGCAGCGTCGCCCGTCTACGAACGGAGACCCAGTACTTC; J: TRBJ2-5; D: -; V: TRBV29-1; size: once
CDR3: CASGLADFYNEQFF; DNA: TGTGCCAGCGGATTGGCGGACTTCTACAATGAGCAGTTCTTC; J: TRBJ2-1; D: -; V: TRBV2; size: -
CDR3: CAIRASDGTDTQYF; DNA: TGTGCCATCAGGGCTAGCGACGGCACAGATACGCAGTATTTT; J: TRBJ2-3; D: -; V: TRBV10-3; size: few
CDR3: CASSLGLVLSYEQYF; DNA: TGTGCCAGCAGTTTGGGACTAGTCCTCTCCTACGAGCAGTACTTC; J: TRBJ2-7; D: TRBD2; V: TRBV6-6; size: -
CDR3: CATSDLANTGELFF; DNA: TGTGCCACCAGTGACCTAGCGAATACCGGGGAGCTGTTTTTT; J: TRBJ2-2; D: -; V: TRBV24-1; size: once
CDR3: CASTSINFGTGKGYTF; DNA: TGTGCCAGCACCTCGATTAATTTCGGGACAGGGAAAGGCTACACCTTC; J: TRBJ1-2; D: TRBD1; V: TRBV6-2/TRBV6-3; size: few
CDR3: CSVEGGGSEQYF; DNA: TGCAGCGTTGAAGGGGGCGGGAGCGAACAGTACTTC; J: TRBJ2-5; D: TRBD2; V: TRBV29-1; size: -
CDR3: CASSLAYNAEQFF; DNA: TGCGCCAGCAGCTTGGCATATAACGCTGAGCAGTTCTTC; J: TRBJ2-1; D: -; V: TRBV5-1; size: -
CDR3: CASSVGTSGRDEQYF; DNA: TGTGCCAGCAGCGTCGGGACTAGCGGGAGGGATGAGCAGTACTTC; J: TRBJ2-5; D: TRBD2; V: TRBV9; size: -
CDR3: CASSLSPGTQETQYF; DNA: TGTGCCAGCAGTCTTAGTCCCGGGACCCAAGAGACCCAGTACTTC; J: TRBJ2-5; D: -; V: TRBV6-2/TRBV6-3; size: -
CDR3: CASAQSLEETQYF; DNA: TGTGCCAGCGCACAGTCGCTAGAAGAGACCCAGTACTTC; J: TRBJ2-5; D: -; V: TRBV6-1; size: few
CDR3: CSARERSTSGANVLTF; DNA: TGCAGTGCTAGAGAGCGGAGTACCTCTGGGGCCAACGTCCTGACTTTC; J: TRBJ2-6; D: -; V: TRBV20-1; size: few
CDR3: CASRENTEAFF; DNA: TGTGCCAGCAGAGAGAACACTGAAGCTTTCTTT; J: TRBJ1-1; D: -; V: TRBV7-9; size: few
CDR3: CASSLQGGGPYEQYF; DNA: TGTGCCAGCAGTCTACAGGGAGGGGGACCCTACGAGCAGTACTTC; J: TRBJ2-7; D: -; V: TRBV9; size: few
CDR3: CATSDSPGQGSFYEQYF; DNA: TGTGCCACCAGTGATTCACCGGGACAGGGATCCTTCTACGAGCAGTACTTC; J: TRBJ2-7; D: TRBD1; V: TRBV24-1; size: few
CDR3: CASSSNSIYRAGYTF; DNA: TGTGCCAGCAGTTCGAACAGTATCTACAGGGCTGGCTACACCTTC; J: TRBJ1-2; D: -; V: TRBV12-3/TRBV12-4; size: -